This T cell receptor (beta chain) was profiled in a study of blood T cell repertoires in COVID-19. Study overall: The samples span acute and convalescent COVID-19 from the United States, Italy and Spain.

In the authors' workflow: Estimation of nucleated cell counts was performed using reference gene primer amplification. Sequenced by immunoSEQ multiplex PCR; TCRdb stores in-frame clones only, minus some. The V and J calls and clone size come from that table; D and trimming were worked out from the DNA. The table has some 300,000 clones, 86% seen once. This clone showed up just a few times. The germline CDR1 and CDR2 sequences are MNHEY and SVGAGI. The CDR3 is made up of 14 amino acids. Trimming shortened V by 2 bases and J by 1 base, and 8 bases separated the two germline ends. The rearrangement links TRBV6-5 to TRBJ1-1; D remains ambiguous. Sample: PBMCs or T cells enriched from blood (not recorded which). The TCR comes from a man aged 25 to 40 who had recovered from COVID-19. CDR3 residues: CASSYGRGNTEAFF. The CDR3 nucleotides are TGTGCCAGCAGTTACGGGCGGGGGAACACTGAAGCTTTCTTT.